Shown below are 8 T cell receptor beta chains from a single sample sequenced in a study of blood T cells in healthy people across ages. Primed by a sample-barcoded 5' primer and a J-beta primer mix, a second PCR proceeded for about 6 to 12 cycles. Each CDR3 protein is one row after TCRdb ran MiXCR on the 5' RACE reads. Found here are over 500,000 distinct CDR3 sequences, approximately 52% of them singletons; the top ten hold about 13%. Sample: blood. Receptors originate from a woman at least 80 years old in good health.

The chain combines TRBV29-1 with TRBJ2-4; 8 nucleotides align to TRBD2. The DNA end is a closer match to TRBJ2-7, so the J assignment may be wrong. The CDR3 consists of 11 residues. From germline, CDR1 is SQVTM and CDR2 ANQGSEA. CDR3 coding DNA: TGCAGCGTGGGACTAGCCTACGAGCAGTACTTC. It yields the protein CSVGLAYEQYF.

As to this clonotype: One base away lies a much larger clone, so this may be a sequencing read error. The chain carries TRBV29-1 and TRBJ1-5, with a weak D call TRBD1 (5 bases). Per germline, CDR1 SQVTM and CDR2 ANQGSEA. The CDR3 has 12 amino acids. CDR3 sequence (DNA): TGCAGCGCCCGGGACCCGGATCAGCCCAAGCATTTT. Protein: CSARDPDQPKHF. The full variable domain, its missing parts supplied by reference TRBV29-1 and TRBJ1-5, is SAVISQKPSRDICQRGTSLTIQCQVDSQVTMMFWYRQQPGQSLTLIATANQGSEATYESGFVIDKFPISRPNLTFSTLTVSNMSPEDSSIYLCSARDPDQPKHFGDGTRLSIL.

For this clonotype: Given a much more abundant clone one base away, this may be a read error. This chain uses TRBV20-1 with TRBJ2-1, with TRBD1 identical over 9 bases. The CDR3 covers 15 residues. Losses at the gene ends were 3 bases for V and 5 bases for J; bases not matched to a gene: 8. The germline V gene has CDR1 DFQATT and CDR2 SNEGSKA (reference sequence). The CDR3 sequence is CSARAPGQGDNEQFF. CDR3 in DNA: TGCAGTGCTAGGGCCCCGGGACAGGGAGACAATGAGCAGTTCTTC.

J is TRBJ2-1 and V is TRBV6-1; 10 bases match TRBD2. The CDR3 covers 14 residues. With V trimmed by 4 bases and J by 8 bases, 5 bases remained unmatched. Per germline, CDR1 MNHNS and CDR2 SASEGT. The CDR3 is CASSVGLATDEQFF. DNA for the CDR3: TGTGCCAGCAGTGTGGGACTAGCGACTGATGAGCAGTTCTTC.

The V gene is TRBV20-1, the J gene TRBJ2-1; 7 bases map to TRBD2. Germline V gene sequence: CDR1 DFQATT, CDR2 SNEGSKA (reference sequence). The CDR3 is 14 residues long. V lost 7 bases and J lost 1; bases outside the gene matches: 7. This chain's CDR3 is CSERGGSSYNEQFF. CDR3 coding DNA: TGCAGTGAGAGGGGAGGGTCGTCCTACAATGAGCAGTTCTTC.

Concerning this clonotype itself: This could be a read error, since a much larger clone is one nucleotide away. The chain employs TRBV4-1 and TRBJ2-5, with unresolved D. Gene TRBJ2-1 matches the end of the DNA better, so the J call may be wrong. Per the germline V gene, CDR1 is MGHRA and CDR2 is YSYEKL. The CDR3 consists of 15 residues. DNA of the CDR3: TGCGCCAGCAGCCAACTAGGAGTAGGTCCAGAGACCCAGTTCTTC. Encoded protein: CASSQLGVGPETQFF.

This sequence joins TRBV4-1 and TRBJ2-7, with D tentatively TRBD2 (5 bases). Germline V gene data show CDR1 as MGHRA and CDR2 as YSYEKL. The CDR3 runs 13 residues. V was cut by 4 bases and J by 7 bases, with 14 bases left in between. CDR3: CASSPPVGSEQYF. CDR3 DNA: TGCGCCAGCAGCCCGCCTGTTGGGAGTGAGCAGTACTTC.

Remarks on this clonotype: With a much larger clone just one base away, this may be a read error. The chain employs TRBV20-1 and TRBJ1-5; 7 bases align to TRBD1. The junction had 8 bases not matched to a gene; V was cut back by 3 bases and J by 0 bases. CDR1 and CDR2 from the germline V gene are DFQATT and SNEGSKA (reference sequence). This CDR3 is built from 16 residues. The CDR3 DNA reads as TGCAGTGCTAGTAACAGGGGCCTCTATAGCAATCAGCCCCAGCATTTT. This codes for CSASNRGLYSNQPQHF.